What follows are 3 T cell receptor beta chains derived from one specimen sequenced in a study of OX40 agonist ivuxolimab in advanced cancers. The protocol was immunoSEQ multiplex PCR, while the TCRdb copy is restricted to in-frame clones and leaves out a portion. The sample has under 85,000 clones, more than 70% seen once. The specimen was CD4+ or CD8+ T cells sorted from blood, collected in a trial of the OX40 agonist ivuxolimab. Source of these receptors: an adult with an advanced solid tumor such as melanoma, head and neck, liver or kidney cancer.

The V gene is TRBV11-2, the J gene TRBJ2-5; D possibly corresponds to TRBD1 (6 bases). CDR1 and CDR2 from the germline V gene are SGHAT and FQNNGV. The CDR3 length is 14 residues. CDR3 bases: TGTGCGTCTGGACAGCCCCCTAACCAAGAGACCCAGTACTTC. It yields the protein CASGQPPNQETQYF.

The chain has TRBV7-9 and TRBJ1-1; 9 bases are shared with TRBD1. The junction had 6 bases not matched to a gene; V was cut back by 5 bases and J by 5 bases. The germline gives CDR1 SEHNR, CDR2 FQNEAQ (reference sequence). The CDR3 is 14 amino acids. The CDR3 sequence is CASSSWTGETEAFF. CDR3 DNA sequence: TGTGCCAGCAGCAGTTGGACAGGGGAGACTGAAGCTTTCTTT.

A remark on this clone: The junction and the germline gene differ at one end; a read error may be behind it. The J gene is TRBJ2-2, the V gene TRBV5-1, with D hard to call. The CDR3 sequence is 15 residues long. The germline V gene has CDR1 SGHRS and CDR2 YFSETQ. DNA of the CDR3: TGCGCCAGCAGCTCCCTCTCCCCGAATACCGGGGAGCTGTTTTTT. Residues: CASSSLSPNTGELFF. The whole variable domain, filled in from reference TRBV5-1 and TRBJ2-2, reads KAGVTQTPRYLIKTRGQQVTLSCSPISGHRSVSWYQQTPGQGLQFLFEYFSETQRNKGNFPGRFSGRQFSNSRSEMNVSTLELGDSALYLCASSSLSPNTGELFFGEGSRLTVL.